This TCR beta chain was profiled in a study of CD8+ T cells in alopecia areata. The overall study: Grafts of skin from C3H/HeJ donors aged about 6-12 months with spontaneous alopecia went to female C3H/HeJ mice aged roughly 7-11 weeks. Study-level points and caveats: The study found TCR sharing across patients less clear than in mice, possibly for HLA reasons.

RNA extraction and reverse transcription yielded cDNA as sequencing template. The table came from immunoSEQ multiplex PCR; TCRdb's copy has only in-frame clones and leaves some out. The sample contains some 2,500 clones, none of them singletons. This clone was seen a handful of times. The antigen is not known. Genes here carry mouse names. The read halts 4 residues ahead of the CDR3 end, with the missing end drawn from the germline J gene. J gave up 0 bases and V 5 bases, and 7 bases lay outside the gene matches. Germline V gives CDR1 FNHDT, CDR2 SITEND (reference sequence). The CDR3 is 15 residues long.

Sequenced material: lesional skin. The sequence derives from a C3H/HeJ mouse with alopecia areata. The strain is characterized by the MHC haplotype H2-k. V and J are TRBV19 and TRBJ2-7; 8 nucleotides align to TRBD1. CDR3 bases read: TGTGCCAGCAGGTGGGCGGACAGGGTCTCCTAT. Amino acid sequence: CASRWADRVSY. The CDR3, in full, reads CASRWADRVSYEQYF.